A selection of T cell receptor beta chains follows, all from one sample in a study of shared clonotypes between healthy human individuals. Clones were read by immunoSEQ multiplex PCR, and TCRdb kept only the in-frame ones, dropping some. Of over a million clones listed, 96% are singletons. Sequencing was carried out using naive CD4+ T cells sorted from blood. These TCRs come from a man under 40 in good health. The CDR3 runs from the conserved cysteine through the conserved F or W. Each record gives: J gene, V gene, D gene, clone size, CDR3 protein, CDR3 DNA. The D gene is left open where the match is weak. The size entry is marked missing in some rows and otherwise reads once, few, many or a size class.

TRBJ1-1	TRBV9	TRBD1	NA	CASSGTGRATEAFF	TGTGCCAGCAGCGGGACAGGGAGGGCCACTGAAGCTTTCTTT
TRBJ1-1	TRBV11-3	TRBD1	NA	CASSLNRGHAEAFF	TGTGCCAGCAGCTTAAACAGGGGGCACGCTGAAGCTTTCTTT
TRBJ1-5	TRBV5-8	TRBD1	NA	CASSSGQGTNQPQHF	TGTGCCAGCAGCTCCGGACAGGGAACGAATCAGCCCCAGCATTTT
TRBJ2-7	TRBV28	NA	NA	CASILGGTYEQYF	TGTGCCAGCATCTTAGGGGGGACCTACGAGCAGTACTTC
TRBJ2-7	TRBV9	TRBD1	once	CASAPWGGQGEEQYF	TGTGCCAGCGCCCCTTGGGGGGGACAGGGAGAAGAGCAGTACTTC
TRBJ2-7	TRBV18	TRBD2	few	CASSPRGSGNDEQYF	TGTGCCAGCTCACCACGCGGTAGCGGGAACGACGAGCAGTACTTC
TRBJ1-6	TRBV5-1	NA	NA	CASSWENSPLHF	TGCGCCAGCAGCTGGGAGAATTCACCCCTCCACTTT
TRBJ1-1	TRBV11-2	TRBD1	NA	CASSLLRTGASEAFF	TGTGCCAGCAGCTTATTAAGGACAGGGGCTTCTGAAGCTTTCTTT
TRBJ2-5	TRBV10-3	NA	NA	CAISESRTSVGETQYF	TGTGCCATCAGTGAGTCTAGGACGTCGGTGGGGGAGACCCAGTACTTC
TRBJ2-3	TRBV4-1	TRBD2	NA	CASSRTSGGGGTDTQYF	TGCGCCAGCTCAAGGACTAGCGGCGGGGGGGGCACAGATACGCAGTATTTT
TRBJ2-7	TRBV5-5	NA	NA	CASSSPTRSVHEQYF	TGTGCCAGCAGCTCGCCGACTCGTTCGGTCCACGAGCAGTACTTC
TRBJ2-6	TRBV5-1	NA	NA	CASSLQQAGANVLTF	TGCGCCAGCAGCTTACAACAGGCTGGGGCCAACGTCCTGACTTTC
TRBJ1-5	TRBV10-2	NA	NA	CASSGPGNQPQHF	TGCGCCAGCAGTGGGCCAGGCAATCAGCCCCAGCATTTT
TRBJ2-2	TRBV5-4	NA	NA	CASSLVGNANTGELFF	TGTGCCAGCAGCTTGGTCGGTAACGCGAACACCGGGGAGCTGTTTTTT
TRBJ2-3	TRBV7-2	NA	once	CASSLSGDTDTQYF	TGTGCCAGCAGCTTATCCGGGGACACAGATACGCAGTATTTT
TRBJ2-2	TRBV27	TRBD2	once	CASSLNGGYTGTTGELFF	TGTGCCAGCAGTTTAAACGGGGGGTATACGGGGACCACCGGGGAGCTGTTTTTT
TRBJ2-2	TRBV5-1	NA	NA	CASSLKFTGELFF	TGCGCCAGCAGCTTAAAGTTCACCGGGGAGCTGTTTTTT
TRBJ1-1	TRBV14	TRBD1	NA	CASSQTGMRTEAFF	TGTGCCAGCAGCCAGACAGGGATGAGAACTGAAGCTTTCTTT
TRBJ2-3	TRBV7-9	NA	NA	CASSPSQGSGYF	TGTGCCAGCAGCCCCTCACAGGGTTCGGGGTATTTT
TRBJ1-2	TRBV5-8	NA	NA	CASRGIVRGGGYTF	TGTGCCAGCAGAGGAATTGTCAGGGGCGGGGGCTACACCTTC
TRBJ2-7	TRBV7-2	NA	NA	CASSENRLAFYEQYF	TGTGCCAGCAGCGAAAATAGGCTAGCGTTCTACGAGCAGTACTTC
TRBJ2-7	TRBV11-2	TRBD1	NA	CASSSDRIGEQYF	TGTGCCAGCAGCTCGGACAGGATTGGCGAGCAGTACTTC
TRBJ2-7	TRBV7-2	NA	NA	CASSSQLTPSYEQYF	TGTGCCAGCAGCTCACAACTTACCCCCTCCTACGAGCAGTACTTC
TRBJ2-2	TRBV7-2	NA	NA	CASSSRTRNTGELFF	TGTGCCAGCAGCTCAAGAACGAGGAACACCGGGGAGCTGTTTTTT
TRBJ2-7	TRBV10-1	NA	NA	CASSEGAHRDEQYF	TGCGCCAGCAGTGAGGGGGCTCATCGGGACGAGCAGTACTTC
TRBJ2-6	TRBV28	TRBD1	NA	CASSLGGGGANVLTF	TGTGCCAGCAGTCTAGGGGGCGGTGGGGCCAACGTCCTGACTTTC
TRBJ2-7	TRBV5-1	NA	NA	CASSLDVDEQYF	TGCGCCAGCAGCTTGGACGTCGACGAGCAGTACTTC
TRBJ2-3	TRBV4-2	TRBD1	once	CASSPGPGRGLSDTQYF	TGTGCCAGCAGCCCCGGGCCAGGCAGGGGGCTATCAGATACGCAGTATTTT
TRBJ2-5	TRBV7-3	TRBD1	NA	CASSGGRTGGLETQYF	TGTGCCAGCAGCGGAGGACGGACAGGGGGTTTGGAGACCCAGTACTTC
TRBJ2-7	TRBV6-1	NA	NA	CASSSRAGPSYEQYF	TGTGCCAGCAGCTCCCGGGCGGGCCCCTCATACGAGCAGTACTTC
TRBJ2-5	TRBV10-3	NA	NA	CAISEATIQETQYF	TGTGCCATCAGTGAGGCGACTATCCAAGAGACCCAGTACTTC
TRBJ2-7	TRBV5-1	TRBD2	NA	CASSPTPSGTWEQYF	TGCGCCAGCAGCCCCACGCCTAGCGGGACTTGGGAGCAGTACTTC
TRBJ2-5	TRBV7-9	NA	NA	CASSPYLETQYF	TGTGCCAGCAGCCCGTATTTGGAGACCCAGTACTTC
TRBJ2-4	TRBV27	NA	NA	CASSLQGAKNIQYF	TGTGCCAGCAGTTTACAGGGGGCCAAAAACATTCAGTACTTC
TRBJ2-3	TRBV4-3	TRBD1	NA	CASSQSRRTGKVPISTDTQYF	TGCGCCAGCAGCCAATCGCGGCGGACAGGGAAGGTCCCTATAAGCACAGATACGCAGTATTTT
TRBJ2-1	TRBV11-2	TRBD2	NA	CASSLGTSGYNEQFF	TGTGCCAGCAGCTTAGGGACTAGCGGTTACAATGAGCAGTTCTTC
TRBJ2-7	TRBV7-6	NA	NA	CASSLTARDEQYF	TGTGCCAGCAGCTTAACTGCCCGGGACGAGCAGTACTTC
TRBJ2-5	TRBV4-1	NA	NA	CASSQGLGETQYF	TGCGCCAGCAGCCAAGGACTGGGAGAGACCCAGTACTTC
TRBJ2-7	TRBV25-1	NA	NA	CASSEIGNYEQYF	TGTGCCAGCAGTGAGATCGGCAACTACGAGCAGTACTTC
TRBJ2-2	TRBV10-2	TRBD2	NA	CASTGTSGMGTGELFF	TGCGCCAGCACTGGGACTAGCGGGATGGGCACCGGGGAGCTGTTTTTT
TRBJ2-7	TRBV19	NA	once	CASSESFIDYEQYF	TGTGCCAGTAGCGAATCCTTCATAGACTACGAGCAGTACTTC
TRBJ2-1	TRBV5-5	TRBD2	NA	CASRLAGSSYNEQFF	TGTGCCAGCAGATTAGCGGGGAGCTCCTACAATGAGCAGTTCTTC
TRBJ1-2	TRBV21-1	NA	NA	CASSKALTGGHGYTF	TGTGCCAGCAGCAAAGCGCTTACAGGGGGCCATGGCTACACCTTC
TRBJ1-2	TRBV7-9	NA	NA	CASSSPEGDYGYTF	TGTGCCAGCAGCTCCCCTGAGGGCGACTATGGCTACACCTTC
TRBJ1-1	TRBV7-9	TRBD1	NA	CASSSRTGGRAFF	TGTGCCAGCAGCTCACGGACAGGGGGGCGGGCTTTCTTT